A selection of T cell receptor beta chains follows, all from one sample in a study of cytomegalovirus exposure and HLA in healthy donors. Assay: immunoSEQ multiplex PCR; the TCRdb copy retains only in-frame clones and omits some. The sample has under 250,000 clones; about 93% are singletons. Sequenced material: PBMCs. The receptor set was obtained from a woman younger than 35 in good health and CMV-seronegative. Each CDR3 is given with its conserved first and last residue. The D gene is left open where the match is weak. Size tells how often a clone was seen (once, few, many) or the class of an expanded clone, and some rows leave it out.

v_gene	j_gene	abundance	d_gene	CDR3nt	CDR3aa
TRBV6-6	TRBJ2-7	-	-	TGTGCCAGCAGTACCAAACAAGAGCAGTACTTC	CASSTKQEQYF
TRBV12-5	TRBJ2-7	-	TRBD1	TGTGCTAGTGGTTACGGACAGGGGACGTACGAGCAGTACTTC	CASGYGQGTYEQYF
TRBV15	TRBJ2-3	-	TRBD1	TGTGCCACCAGCAGGGGACAGGGGAGGGATACGCAGTATTTT	CATSRGQGRDTQYF
TRBV28	TRBJ2-1	-	-	TGTGCCAGCAGTTTACTGGACTCGTCCTACAATGAGCAGTTCTTC	CASSLLDSSYNEQFF
TRBV5-1	TRBJ1-2	once	TRBD1	TGCGCCAGCAGCTCTGTTGGACAGGGGTACTCCTATGGCTACACCTTC	CASSSVGQGYSYGYTF
TRBV4-1	TRBJ1-5	-	-	TGCGCCAGCAGCCCGTGGAGTGGTAGCAATCAGCCCCAGCATTTT	CASSPWSGSNQPQHF
TRBV6-5	TRBJ2-7	-	TRBD1	TGTGCCAGCAGTTGGGGGACAGGGTACTACGAGCAGTACTTC	CASSWGTGYYEQYF
TRBV29-1	TRBJ2-2	-	TRBD2	TGCAGCGTTCTTAGCGGGAGCGGCACCGGGGAGCTGTTTTTT	CSVLSGSGTGELFF
TRBV28	TRBJ2-7	-	TRBD2	TGTGCCAGCAGTTTACCCCGGGCTAGCGGGTCCTACGAGCAGTACTTC	CASSLPRASGSYEQYF
TRBV21-1	TRBJ2-4	-	-	TGTGCCAGCAGCAAAGTAAGGGGCTGGGAAAACATTCAGTACTTC	CASSKVRGWENIQYF
TRBV6-1	TRBJ1-5	few	-	TGTGCCAGCAGTGAGAGGATTAATCAGCCCCAGCATTTT	CASSERINQPQHF
TRBV6-1	TRBJ2-7	-	-	TGTGCCAGCACTAGCGTAGATTCCTACGAGCAGTACTTC	CASTSVDSYEQYF
TRBV6-1	TRBJ1-2	-	-	TGTGCCAGCAGTGATCGGGGGGCGAGTAATGGCTACACCTTC	CASSDRGASNGYTF
TRBV7-3	TRBJ1-1	-	-	TGTGCCAGCAGCTTAGCAGGGGCGAACACTGAAGCTTTCTTT	CASSLAGANTEAFF
TRBV20-1	TRBJ2-1	-	TRBD2	TGCAGTGCTAGAGCGGGGGGTAATCAGTTCTTC	CSARAGGNQFF
TRBV7-2	TRBJ2-7	once	-	TGTGCCAGCAGCGGAATAGGACAGGCGGGGTACGAGCAGTACTTC	CASSGIGQAGYEQYF
TRBV7-2	TRBJ1-5	-	-	TGTGCCAGCAGACTACAGGGAAGCAATCAGCCCCAGCATTTT	CASRLQGSNQPQHF
TRBV21-1	TRBJ1-2	-	-	TGTGCCAGCAATATGGGGGAGGCCCTAAACCCAATCGGCTACACCTTC	CASNMGEALNPIGYTF
TRBV18	TRBJ2-2	-	TRBD1	TGTGCCAGCTCACTGAGGACAGGGGACACCGGGGAGCTGTTTTTT	CASSLRTGDTGELFF
TRBV7-9	TRBJ1-5	once	-	TGTGCCAGCAGCTTAGGGGTTCGGGGGGGCCAGGATCAGCCCCAGCATTTT	CASSLGVRGGQDQPQHF
TRBV29-1	TRBJ2-7	-	-	TGCAGCGTGGCCGACGGAGGGTCTGGGCAGTACTTC	CSVADGGSGQYF
TRBV4-1	TRBJ2-1	-	TRBD2	TGCGCCAGCAGCCAAGTACGGGAGGGGTTAAGTGAGCAGTTCTTC	CASSQVREGLSEQFF
TRBV27	TRBJ1-5	-	TRBD1	TGTGCCAGCAGAAATGACAGGGACGGCAATCAGCCCCAGCATTTT	CASRNDRDGNQPQHF
TRBV7-6	TRBJ2-7	-	TRBD2	TGTGCCAGCAGCCCCGTAGGCGGGAGTGGCGAGCAGTACTTC	CASSPVGGSGEQYF
TRBV5-1	TRBJ2-7	-	-	TGCGCCAGCAGCTTGGGAGGGGCAGGGGCCACCTACGAGCAGTACTTC	CASSLGGAGATYEQYF
TRBV5-1	TRBJ1-1	-	-	TGCGCCAGCAACGACGGGTCCATGAACACTGAAGCTTTCTTT	CASNDGSMNTEAFF
TRBV27	TRBJ2-7	few	TRBD2	TGTGCCAGCAGTCTCGGGACTAGCCTGTCCTACGAGCAGTACTTC	CASSLGTSLSYEQYF
TRBV6-5	TRBJ1-5	-	-	TGTGCCAGCAGTTATCGGGGGGATCAGCCCCAGCATTTT	CASSYRGDQPQHF
TRBV4-2	TRBJ2-7	-	TRBD1	TGTGCCAGCAGCCAAGATGTCGGGGGAAGGGATAGGGACAGGGTCTACGAGCAGTACTTC	CASSQDVGGRDRDRVYEQYF
TRBV5-4	TRBJ2-3	-	TRBD2	TGTGCCAGCAGGTCGGGGATGGCGGGAGGGCCGCGTACGCAGTATTTT	CASRSGMAGGPRTQYF
TRBV5-1	TRBJ2-7	-	TRBD2	TGCGCCAGCAGCTTAATTCGGGAGCGGGACTACGAGCAGTACTTC	CASSLIRERDYEQYF
TRBV30	TRBJ2-7	-	TRBD1	TGTGCCTGGAGGAAAGACAGGGTCGAGCAGTACTTC	CAWRKDRVEQYF
TRBV6-5	TRBJ1-2	-	-	TGTGCCAGCAGTTCCGTCTTGGGGGGTTACACCTTC	CASSSVLGGYTF
TRBV28	TRBJ1-2	-	-	TGTGCCAGCAGCGACACCCGGGATACCTATGGCTACACCTTC	CASSDTRDTYGYTF
TRBV11-2	TRBJ2-7	-	-	TGTGCCAGCAGACAGGACGAGCAGTACTTC	CASRQDEQYF
TRBV6-4	TRBJ2-3	-	-	TGTGCCAGCAGTGACTCTATGGGGAGTACGGATACGCAGTATTTT	CASSDSMGSTDTQYF
TRBV5-1	TRBJ2-1	once	TRBD1	TGCGCCAGCAGCTTGGGGGACAGGGACAATGAGCAGTTCTTC	CASSLGDRDNEQFF
TRBV28	TRBJ1-2	-	TRBD1	TGTGCCAGCAGCTCCCACACCGGACAGGCCTACTATGGCTACACCTTC	CASSSHTGQAYYGYTF
TRBV9	TRBJ2-3	-	-	TGTGCCAGCAGCATGAGCCCCGGGACTTCGGTTAGCACAGATACGCAGTATTTT	CASSMSPGTSVSTDTQYF
TRBV11-3	TRBJ1-3	-	-	TGTGCCAGCAGCTCCCAACAGGGAAACACCATATATTTT	CASSSQQGNTIYF
TRBV11-2	TRBJ2-7	-	-	TGTGCCAGCAGCTTAGTCGGGGGACAGTCAATCTACGAGCAGTACTTC	CASSLVGGQSIYEQYF
TRBV19	TRBJ1-2	-	-	TGTGCCAGTACCTTGGGGGTAGCGGCTTCGGACTATGGCTACACCTTC	CASTLGVAASDYGYTF